This T cell receptor beta chain came from a study of CD8 T cells in ankylosing spondylitis. MiXCR, applied by TCRdb to the 5' RACE reads, yields one record per CDR3 protein. The sample carries 300,000 to 350,000 distinct CDR3 sequences, 14% to 15% recorded once. This clonotype was detected ten times or more. The sample taken for sequencing was blood, either unsorted or a sorted T cell fraction (not recorded which). The TCR originated in a male donor with ankylosing spondylitis or in good health (not recorded which).

Written as DNA, the CDR3 is TGCGCCAGCAGCTTGAATCCAGGGGATGGCTACACCTTC. Amino acid sequence: CASSLNPGDGYTF. The V and J genes are TRBV5-1 and TRBJ1-2, with D tentatively TRBD1 (6 bases). Between the trimmed V and J ends, which lost 1 base and 6 bases, there was a span of 10 bases. This CDR3 has 13 residues. Germline assignment: CDR1 SGHRS and CDR2 YFSETQ.